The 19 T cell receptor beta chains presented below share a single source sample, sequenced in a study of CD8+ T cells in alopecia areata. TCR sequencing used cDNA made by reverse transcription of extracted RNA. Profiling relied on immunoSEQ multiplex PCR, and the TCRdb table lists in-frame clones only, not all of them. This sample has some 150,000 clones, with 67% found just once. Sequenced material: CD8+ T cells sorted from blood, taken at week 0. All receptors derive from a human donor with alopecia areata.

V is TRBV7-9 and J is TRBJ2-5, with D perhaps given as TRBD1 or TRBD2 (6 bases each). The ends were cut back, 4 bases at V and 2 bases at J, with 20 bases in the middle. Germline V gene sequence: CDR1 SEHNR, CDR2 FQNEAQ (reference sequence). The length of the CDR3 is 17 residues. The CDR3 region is CASSSPILEGGQETQYF. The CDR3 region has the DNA TGTGCCAGCAGCTCCCCGATCTTGGAAGGGGGGCAAGAGACCCAGTACTTC. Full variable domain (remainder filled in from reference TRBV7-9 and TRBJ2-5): DTGVSQNPRHKITKRGQNVTFRCDPISEHNRLYWYRQTLGQGPEFLTYFQNEAQLEKSRLLSDRFSAERPKGSFSTLEIQRTEQGDSAMYLCASSSPILEGGQETQYFGPGTRLLVL.

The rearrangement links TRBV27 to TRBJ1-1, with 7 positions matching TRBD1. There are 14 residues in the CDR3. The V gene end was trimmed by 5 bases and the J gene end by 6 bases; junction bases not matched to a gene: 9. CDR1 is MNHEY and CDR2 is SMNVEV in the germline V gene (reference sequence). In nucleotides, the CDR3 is TGTGCCAGCAGTACAGGGGCATTTTCCCCTGAAGCTTTCTTT. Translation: CASSTGAFSPEAFF.

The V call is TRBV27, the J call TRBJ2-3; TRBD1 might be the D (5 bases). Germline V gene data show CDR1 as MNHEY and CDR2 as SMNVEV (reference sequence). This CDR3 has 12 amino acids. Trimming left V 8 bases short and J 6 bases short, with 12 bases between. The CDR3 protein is CASGHHGDTQYF. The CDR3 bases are TGTGCCAGCGGACATCACGGGGATACGCAGTATTTT.

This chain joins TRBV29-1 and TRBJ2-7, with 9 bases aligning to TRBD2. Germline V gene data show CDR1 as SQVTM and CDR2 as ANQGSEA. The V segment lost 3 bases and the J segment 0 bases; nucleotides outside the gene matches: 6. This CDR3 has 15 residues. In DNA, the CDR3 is TGCAGCGTTGAGTTGCGGCGGGAGGGCTCCTACGAGCAGTACTTC. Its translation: CSVELRREGSYEQYF.

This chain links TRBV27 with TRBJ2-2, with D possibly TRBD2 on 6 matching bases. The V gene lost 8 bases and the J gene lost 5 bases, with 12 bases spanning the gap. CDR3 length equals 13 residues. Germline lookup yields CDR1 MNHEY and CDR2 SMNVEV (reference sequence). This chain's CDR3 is CASGGILTGELFF. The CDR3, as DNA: TGTGCCAGCGGGGGGATTTTAACCGGGGAGCTGTTTTTT.

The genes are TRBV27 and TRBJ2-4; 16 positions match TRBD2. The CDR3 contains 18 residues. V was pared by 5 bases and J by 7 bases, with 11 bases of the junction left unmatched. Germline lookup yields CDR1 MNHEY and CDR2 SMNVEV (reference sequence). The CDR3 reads CASSQGTSGGVPKNIQYF. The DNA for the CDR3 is TGTGCCAGCAGTCAAGGGACTAGCGGGGGGGTCCCAAAGAACATTCAGTACTTC.

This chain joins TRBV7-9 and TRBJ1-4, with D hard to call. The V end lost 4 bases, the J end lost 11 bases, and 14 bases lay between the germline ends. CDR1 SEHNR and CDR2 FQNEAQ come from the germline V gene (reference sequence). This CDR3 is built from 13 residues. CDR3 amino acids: CASSSVAGDKLFF. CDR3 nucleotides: TGTGCCAGCAGCTCCGTTGCCGGGGATAAACTGTTTTTT.

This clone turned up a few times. The CDR3 loop is CAWSVRGAVNQPQHF. The CDR3, as DNA: TGTGCCTGGAGTGTAAGGGGAGCGGTCAACCAGCCCCAGCATTTT. The V call is TRBV30, the J call TRBJ1-5; TRBD1 is a possible D gene (5 bases). CDR1 is GTSNPN and CDR2 is SVGIG in the germline V gene (reference sequence). With 0 bases removed from V and 7 bases from J, the gap between germline ends came to 16 bases. The CDR3 runs 15 residues.

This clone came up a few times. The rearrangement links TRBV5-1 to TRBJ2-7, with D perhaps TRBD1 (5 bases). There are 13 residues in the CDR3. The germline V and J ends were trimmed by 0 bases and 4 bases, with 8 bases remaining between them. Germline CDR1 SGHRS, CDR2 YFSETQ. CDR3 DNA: TGCGCCAGCAGCTTGGGGACAACTTACGAGCAGTACTTC. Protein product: CASSLGTTYEQYF.

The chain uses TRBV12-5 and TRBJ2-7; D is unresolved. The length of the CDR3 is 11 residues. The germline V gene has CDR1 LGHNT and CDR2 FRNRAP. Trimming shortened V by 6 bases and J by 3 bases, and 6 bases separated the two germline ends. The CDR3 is CASGHNYEQYF. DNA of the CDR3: TGTGCTAGTGGACACAACTACGAGCAGTACTTC.

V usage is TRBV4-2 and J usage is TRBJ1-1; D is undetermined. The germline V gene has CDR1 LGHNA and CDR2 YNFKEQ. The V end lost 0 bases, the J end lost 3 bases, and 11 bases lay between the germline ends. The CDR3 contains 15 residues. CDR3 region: CASSQDPRGDTEAFF. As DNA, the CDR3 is TGTGCCAGCAGCCAAGATCCACGTGGGGACACTGAAGCTTTCTTT.

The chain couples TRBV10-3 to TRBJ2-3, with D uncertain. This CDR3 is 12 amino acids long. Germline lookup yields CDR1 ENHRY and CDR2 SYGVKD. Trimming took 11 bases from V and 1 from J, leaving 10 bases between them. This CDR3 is CAVSPGTDTQYF. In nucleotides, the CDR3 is TGTGCCGTAAGCCCGGGCACAGATACGCAGTATTTT.

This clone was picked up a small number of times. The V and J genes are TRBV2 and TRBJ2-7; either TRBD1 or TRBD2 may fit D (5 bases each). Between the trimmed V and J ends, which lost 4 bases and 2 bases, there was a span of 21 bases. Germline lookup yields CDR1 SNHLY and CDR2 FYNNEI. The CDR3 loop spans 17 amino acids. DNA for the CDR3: TGTGCCAGCAGTGTGGTAGTACCGGGACCGATCACCTACGAGCAGTACTTC. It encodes CASSVVVPGPITYEQYF.

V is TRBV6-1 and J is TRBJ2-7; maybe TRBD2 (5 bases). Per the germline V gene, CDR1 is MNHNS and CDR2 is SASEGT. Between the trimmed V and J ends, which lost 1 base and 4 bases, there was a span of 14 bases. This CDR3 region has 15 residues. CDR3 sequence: CASSEEWGDEYEQYF. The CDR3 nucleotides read TGTGCCAGCAGTGAAGAGTGGGGAGACGAATACGAGCAGTACTTC.

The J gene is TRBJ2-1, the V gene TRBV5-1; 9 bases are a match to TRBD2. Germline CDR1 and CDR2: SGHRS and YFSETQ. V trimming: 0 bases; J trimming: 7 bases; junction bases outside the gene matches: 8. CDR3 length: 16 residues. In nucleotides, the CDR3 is TGCGCCAGCAGCTTGGCCTCAGCGGGGGGCCGAAATGAGCAGTTCTTC. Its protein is CASSLASAGGRNEQFF.

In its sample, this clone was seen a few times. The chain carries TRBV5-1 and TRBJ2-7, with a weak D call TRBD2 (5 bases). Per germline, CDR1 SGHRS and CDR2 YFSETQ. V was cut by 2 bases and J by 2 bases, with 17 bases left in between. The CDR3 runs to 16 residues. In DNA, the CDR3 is TGCGCCAGCAGCTTTTCCGGGAATTATGGACCCTACGAGCAGTACTTC. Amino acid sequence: CASSFSGNYGPYEQYF.

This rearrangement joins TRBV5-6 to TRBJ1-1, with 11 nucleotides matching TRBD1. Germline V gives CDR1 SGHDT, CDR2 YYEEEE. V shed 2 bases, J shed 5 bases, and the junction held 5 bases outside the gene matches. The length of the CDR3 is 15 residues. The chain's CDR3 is CASSFGQGAGTEAFF. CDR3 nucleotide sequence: TGTGCCAGCAGCTTCGGACAGGGGGCAGGAACTGAAGCTTTCTTT.

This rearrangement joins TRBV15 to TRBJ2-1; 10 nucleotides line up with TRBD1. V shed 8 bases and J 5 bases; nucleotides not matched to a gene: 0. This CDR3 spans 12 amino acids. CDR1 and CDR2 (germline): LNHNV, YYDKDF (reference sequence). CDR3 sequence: CATGTGDNEQFF. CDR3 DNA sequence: TGTGCCACCGGGACAGGGGACAATGAGCAGTTCTTC.

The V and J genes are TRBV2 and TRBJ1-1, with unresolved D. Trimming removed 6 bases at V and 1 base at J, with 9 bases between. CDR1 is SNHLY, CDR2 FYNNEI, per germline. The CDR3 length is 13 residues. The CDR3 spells CASSLTGNTEAFF. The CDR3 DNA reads TGTGCCAGCAGCCTGACCGGGAACACTGAAGCTTTCTTT. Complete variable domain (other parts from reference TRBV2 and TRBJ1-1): EPEVTQTPSHQVTQMGQEVILRCVPISNHLYFYWYRQILGQKVEFLVSFYNNEISEKSEIFDDQFSVERPDGSNFTLKIRSTKLEDSAMYFCASSLTGNTEAFFGQGTRLTVV.